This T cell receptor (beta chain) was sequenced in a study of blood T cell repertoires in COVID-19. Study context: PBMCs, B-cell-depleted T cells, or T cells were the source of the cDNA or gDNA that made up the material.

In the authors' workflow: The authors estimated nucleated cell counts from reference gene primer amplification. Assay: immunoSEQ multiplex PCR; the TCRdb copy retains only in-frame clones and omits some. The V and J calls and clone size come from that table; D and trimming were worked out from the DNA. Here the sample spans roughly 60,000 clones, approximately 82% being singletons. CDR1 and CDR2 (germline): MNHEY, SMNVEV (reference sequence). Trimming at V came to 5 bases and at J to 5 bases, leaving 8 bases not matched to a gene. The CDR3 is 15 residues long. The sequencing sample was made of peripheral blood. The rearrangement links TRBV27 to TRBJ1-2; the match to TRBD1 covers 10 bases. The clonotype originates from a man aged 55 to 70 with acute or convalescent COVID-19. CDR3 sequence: CASSRRTGGWYGYTF. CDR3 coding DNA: TGTGCCAGCAGTCGACGGACAGGGGGTTGGTATGGCTACACCTTC.